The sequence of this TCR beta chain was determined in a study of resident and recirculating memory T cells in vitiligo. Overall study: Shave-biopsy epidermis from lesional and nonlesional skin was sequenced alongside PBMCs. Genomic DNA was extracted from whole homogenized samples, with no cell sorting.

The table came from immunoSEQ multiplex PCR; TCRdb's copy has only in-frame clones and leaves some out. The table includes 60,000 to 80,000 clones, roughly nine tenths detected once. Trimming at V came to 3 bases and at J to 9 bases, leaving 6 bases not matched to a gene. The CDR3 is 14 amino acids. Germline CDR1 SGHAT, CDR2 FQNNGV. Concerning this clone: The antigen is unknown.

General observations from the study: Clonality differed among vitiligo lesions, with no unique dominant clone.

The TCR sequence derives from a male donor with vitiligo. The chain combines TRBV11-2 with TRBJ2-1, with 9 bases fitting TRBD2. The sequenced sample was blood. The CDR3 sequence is CASSFIAGEGEQFF. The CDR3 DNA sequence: TGTGCCAGCAGCTTTATAGCGGGGGAGGGTGAGCAGTTCTTC.